The 12 T cell receptor beta chains in this list originate from one sample, sequenced in a study of identical twins. MiXCR, applied by TCRdb to the 5' RACE reads, yields one record per CDR3 protein. The sample records 420,000 or so distinct CDR3 sequences, around 20% being singletons. Sequenced sample: naive T cells sorted from blood. The receptors originated from a man aged 45-65 years in good health.

Concerning this clonotype: This sequence may be a read error, since a much larger clone differs from it by one base. J is TRBJ2-7 and V is TRBV5-1, with TRBD1 identical over 9 bases. The CDR3 is 15 residues long. V shed 1 base, J shed 2 bases, and the junction held 4 bases outside the gene matches. Germline values: CDR1 SGHRS, CDR2 YFSETQ. CDR3 protein: CASSLYWDRAYEQYF. CDR3 coding DNA: TGCGCCAGCAGCTTGTACTGGGACAGGGCCTACGAGCAGTACTTC.

This clonotype occurred many times. The chain combines TRBV6-5 with TRBJ2-7; 8 nucleotides match TRBD1. There are 15 residues in the CDR3. Germline V gene sequence: CDR1 MNHEY, CDR2 SVGAGI. Trimming removed 0 bases from V and 1 base from J; junction bases left unmatched: 2. CDR3 DNA: TGTGCCAGCAGTTACTCTTGGACAGGGTCCTACGAGCAGTACTTC. This translates into CASSYSWTGSYEQYF.

This clonotype has ten or more counts. The rearrangement links TRBV5-1 to TRBJ2-7, with D tentatively TRBD1 (6 bases). Trimming removed 1 base from V and 3 bases from J, with 14 bases in between. The CDR3 loop spans 15 amino acids. CDR1 and CDR2 (germline): SGHRS, YFSETQ. CDR3 sequence reads: CASSLPAEGVYEQYF. CDR3 DNA: TGCGCCAGCAGCTTGCCGGCAGAGGGGGTCTACGAGCAGTACTTC.

This sequence joins TRBV4-3 and TRBJ2-1, with 8 bases fitting TRBD1. There are 17 residues in the CDR3. J lost 1 base, V lost 1 base, and 6 bases had no gene match. Germline values: CDR1 LGHNA, CDR2 YSLEER. The CDR3 here is CASSQGPGGGSYNEQFF. CDR3 in DNA: TGCGCCAGCAGCCAAGGCCCAGGGGGCGGGTCCTACAATGAGCAGTTCTTC.

A few counts support this clonotype. The chain employs TRBV6-1 and TRBJ1-3; 7 bases fit TRBD1. Per the germline V gene, CDR1 is MNHNS and CDR2 is SASEGT. The CDR3 totals 16 residues. Germline trimming cut 2 bases from V and 2 bases from J; bases unmatched to any gene: 6. CDR3 protein: CASSETYGTAGNTIYF. The DNA of the CDR3 is TGTGCCAGCAGTGAAACCTACGGGACAGCTGGAAACACCATATATTTT.

The chain combines TRBV18 with TRBJ2-1, with 8 bases fitting TRBD1. The ends lost 4 bases at V and 5 bases at J; junction bases unmatched: 7. CDR3 size: 15 residues. Germline V gives CDR1 KGHSH, CDR2 LQKENI. The CDR3 DNA is TGTGCCAGCTCACAGCCGGGACAGGCCAACAATGAGCAGTTCTTC. Translated: CASSQPGQANNEQFF.

The chain joins TRBV18 to TRBJ2-3; 7 bases fit TRBD1. Trimming at V came to 6 bases and at J to 1 base, leaving 7 bases not matched to a gene. Germline CDR1 is KGHSH and CDR2 is LQKENI. CDR3 length: 15 residues. CDR3 amino acids: CASSQTGSGTDTQYF. The DNA for the CDR3 is TGTGCCAGCTCGCAGACAGGGTCTGGCACAGATACGCAGTATTTT.

This clonotype was detected many times. The J gene is TRBJ2-3, the V gene TRBV7-8; D gene uncertain. Germline values: CDR1 SGHVS, CDR2 FQNEAQ. V was cut by 5 bases and J by 4 bases, with 16 bases left in between. The CDR3 is 15 amino acids. The CDR3 DNA reads TGTGCCAGCAGCCCTACCTACCTACCCTCAGATACGCAGTATTTT. This gives the protein CASSPTYLPSDTQYF.

This clonotype has only one observation. V usage is TRBV27 and J usage is TRBJ2-7, with D perhaps matching TRBD1 (7 bases). V was trimmed by 5 bases and J by 0 bases, leaving 14 bases between them. The CDR3 is 15 residues long. Germline CDR1 MNHEY, CDR2 SMNVEV (reference sequence). CDR3 protein: CASSIRGDSSYEQYF. Written as DNA, the CDR3 is TGTGCCAGCAGTATCAGGGGGGACAGCTCCTACGAGCAGTACTTC.

This chain connects TRBV6-5 to TRBJ2-7; D uncertain. The CDR3 has 16 residues. Trimming removed 0 bases from V and 0 bases from J, with 12 bases in between. The germline V gene has CDR1 MNHEY and CDR2 SVGAGI. The CDR3 nucleotides are TGTGCCAGCAGTTACTCGATATCTAACCCCTCCTACGAGCAGTACTTC. Protein product: CASSYSISNPSYEQYF.

This clonotype was counted a single time. The chain employs TRBV18 and TRBJ2-7; no firm D call. The CDR3 runs to 14 residues. Per germline, CDR1 KGHSH and CDR2 LQKENI. With 3 bases removed from V and 5 bases from J, the gap between germline ends came to 14 bases. CDR3 sequence reads: CASSPSQPPNEQYF. The CDR3 DNA reads TGTGCCAGCTCACCGTCACAGCCCCCAAACGAGCAGTACTTC.

This chain links TRBV12-3 or TRBV12-4 with TRBJ2-7; D possibly corresponds to TRBD1 (6 bases). The length of the CDR3 is 17 residues. With 3 bases removed from V and 2 bases from J, the gap between germline ends came to 20 bases. The CDR3: CASSFSFSIDRPYEQYF. In nucleotides, the CDR3 is TGTGCCAGCAGTTTTTCGTTCTCCATTGACAGGCCCTACGAGCAGTACTTC.